Below, 5 T cell receptor beta chains from the same sample are listed, as sequenced in a study of lymphopenia after photon versus proton radiotherapy. Repertoires were generated with immunoSEQ multiplex PCR, while TCRdb's copy carries only in-frame clones and drops some. The sample includes some 30,000 clones, 87% of them seen just once. The sequenced sample was peripheral blood, obtained from a patient treated with proton-based radiotherapy. The receptors come from a woman aged 60-75 years with cholangiocarcinoma. Some clones in this sample may be carry-over from other donors' samples.

J is TRBJ2-4 and V is TRBV10-2; a weak D match, TRBD2 (5 bases). The CDR3 spans 14 residues. V was pared by 8 bases and J by 1 base, with 12 bases between. Germline CDR1 WSHSY, CDR2 SAAADI. DNA for the CDR3: TGCGCCAGCGGCGAGGGTCGGGCCAAAAACATTCAGTACTTC. Translated, it gives CASGEGRAKNIQYF.

V usage is TRBV9 and J usage is TRBJ1-4; D gene uncertain. This CDR3 region has 15 residues. In germline, CDR1 is SGDLS, CDR2 YYNGEE. Deletions cut 1 base from V and 0 bases from J, with 7 bases between. The CDR3 protein is CASSVSVSTNEKLFF. The CDR3 DNA sequence: TGTGCCAGCAGCGTATCAGTATCAACTAATGAAAAACTGTTTTTT.

This clone was observed a handful of times. This chain joins TRBV5-1 and TRBJ2-1, with D perhaps matching TRBD2 (5 bases). The CDR3 loop spans 15 amino acids. Trimming pared 6 bases from V and 2 bases from J, leaving 15 bases between. Germline CDR1 is SGHRS and CDR2 is YFSETQ. In DNA form, the CDR3 reads TGCGCCAGCACGCTGCTAGCAGATACCTACAATGAGCAGTTCTTC. Translation: CASTLLADTYNEQFF.

This clone was detected once. The chain carries TRBV7-3 and TRBJ1-3; D unclear. The CDR3 has 14 residues. Germline lookup yields CDR1 SGHTA and CDR2 FQGTGA. Trimming removed 4 bases at V and 3 bases at J, with 10 bases between. The CDR3, as DNA: TGTGCCAGCAGCTACTATGCCCTTGGAAACACCATATATTTT. Protein sequence: CASSYYALGNTIYF.

The CDR3 region is CASRQGGNSPLHF. In nucleotides, the CDR3 is TGTGCCAGCAGACAGGGGGGCAATTCACCCCTCCACTTT. The V gene is TRBV25-1, the J gene TRBJ1-6; 8 bases are a match to TRBD1. V dropped 6 bases and J dropped 7; count of bases not matched to a gene: 2. CDR1 is MGHDK, CDR2 SYGVNS, per germline. The CDR3 runs to 13 residues.